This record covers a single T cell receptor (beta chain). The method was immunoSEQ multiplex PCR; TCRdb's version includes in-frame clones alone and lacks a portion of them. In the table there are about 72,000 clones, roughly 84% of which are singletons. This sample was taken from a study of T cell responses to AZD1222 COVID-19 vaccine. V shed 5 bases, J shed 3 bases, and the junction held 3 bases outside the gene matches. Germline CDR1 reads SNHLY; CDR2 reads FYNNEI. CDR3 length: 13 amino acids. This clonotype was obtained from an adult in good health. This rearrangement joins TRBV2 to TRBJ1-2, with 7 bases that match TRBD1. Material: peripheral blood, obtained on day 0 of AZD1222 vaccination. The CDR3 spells CASSPDRDYGYTF. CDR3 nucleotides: TGTGCCAGCAGTCCTGACAGGGACTATGGCTACACCTTC.